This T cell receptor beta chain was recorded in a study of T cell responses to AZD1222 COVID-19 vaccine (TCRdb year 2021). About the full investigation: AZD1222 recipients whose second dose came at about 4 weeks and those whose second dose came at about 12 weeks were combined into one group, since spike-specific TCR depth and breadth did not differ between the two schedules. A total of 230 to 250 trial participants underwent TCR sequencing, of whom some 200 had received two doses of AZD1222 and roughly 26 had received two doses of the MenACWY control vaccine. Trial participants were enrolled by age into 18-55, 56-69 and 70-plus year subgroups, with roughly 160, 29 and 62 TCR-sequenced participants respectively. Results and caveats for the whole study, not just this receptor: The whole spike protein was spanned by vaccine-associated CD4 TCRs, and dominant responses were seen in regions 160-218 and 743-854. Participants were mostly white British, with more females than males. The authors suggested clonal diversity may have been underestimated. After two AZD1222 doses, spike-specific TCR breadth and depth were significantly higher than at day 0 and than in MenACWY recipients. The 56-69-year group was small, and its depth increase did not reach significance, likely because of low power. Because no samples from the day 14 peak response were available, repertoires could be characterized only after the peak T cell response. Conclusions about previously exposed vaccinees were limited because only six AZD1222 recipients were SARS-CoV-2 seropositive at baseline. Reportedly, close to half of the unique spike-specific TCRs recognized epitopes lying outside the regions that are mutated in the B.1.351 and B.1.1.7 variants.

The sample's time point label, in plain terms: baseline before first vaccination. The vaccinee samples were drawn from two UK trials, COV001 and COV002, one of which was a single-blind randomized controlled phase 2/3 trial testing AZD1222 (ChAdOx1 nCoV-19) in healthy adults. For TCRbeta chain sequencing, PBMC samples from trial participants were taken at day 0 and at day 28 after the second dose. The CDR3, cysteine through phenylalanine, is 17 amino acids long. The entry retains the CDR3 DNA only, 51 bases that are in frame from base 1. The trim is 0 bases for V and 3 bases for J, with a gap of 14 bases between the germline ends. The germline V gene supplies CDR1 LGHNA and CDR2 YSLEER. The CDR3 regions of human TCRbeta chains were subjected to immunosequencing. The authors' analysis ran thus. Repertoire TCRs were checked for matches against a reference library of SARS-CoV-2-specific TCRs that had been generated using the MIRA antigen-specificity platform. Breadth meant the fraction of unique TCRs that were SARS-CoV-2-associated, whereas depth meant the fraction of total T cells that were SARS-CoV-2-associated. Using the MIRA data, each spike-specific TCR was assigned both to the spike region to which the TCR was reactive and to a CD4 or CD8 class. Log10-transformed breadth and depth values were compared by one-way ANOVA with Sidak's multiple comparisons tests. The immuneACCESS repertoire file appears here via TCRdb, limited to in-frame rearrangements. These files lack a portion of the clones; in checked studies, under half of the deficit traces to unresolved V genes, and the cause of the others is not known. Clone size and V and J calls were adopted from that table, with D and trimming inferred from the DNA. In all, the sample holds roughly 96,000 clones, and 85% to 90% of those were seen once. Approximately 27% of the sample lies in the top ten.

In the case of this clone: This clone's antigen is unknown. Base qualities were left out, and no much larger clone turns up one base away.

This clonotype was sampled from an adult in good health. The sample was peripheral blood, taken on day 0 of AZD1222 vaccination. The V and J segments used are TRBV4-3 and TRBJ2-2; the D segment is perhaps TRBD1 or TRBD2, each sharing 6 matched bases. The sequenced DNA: TGCGCCAGCAGCCAAGAGAGGGGGACTCTTCACACCGGGGAGCTGTTTTTT. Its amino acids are CASSQERGTLHTGELFF.